Listed below are T cell receptor beta chains from one sample, sequenced in a study of shared clonotypes between healthy human individuals. TCRdb's copy holds only in-frame clones and misses some; the assay was immunoSEQ multiplex PCR. The repertoire includes approximately 2.1 million clones, 85% to 95% of them detected once, and 0.39% sits in the top ten. The sample consisted of naive CD4+ T cells from PBMCs. All receptors come from a man younger than 35 in good health. Some clones in this sample may be carry-over from other donors' samples. CDR3s include the opening cysteine and the closing phenylalanine or tryptophan. The order of the fields is J gene, V gene, clone size, D gene, CDR3 DNA, CDR3 protein. The D gene is left open where the match is weak. The size of a clone is reported for some rows only, either as once, few or many, or as a class for expanded clones.

>TRBJ1-1|TRBV19|-|TRBD1
TGTGCCAGTAGTATCGCGACAGGGATGAACACTGAAGCTTTCTTT
CASSIATGMNTEAFF
>TRBJ1-5|TRBV23-1|-|TRBD1
TGCGCCAGCAGTCAAGCCCCCACGTTAGACAGGGGAATTTGTCGTAGCAATCAGCCCCAGCATTTT
CASSQAPTLDRGICRSNQPQHF
>TRBJ1-5|TRBV28|-|-
TGTGCCAGCACCGCCGGGGGGGCATCGGGCAATCAGCCCCAGCATTTT
CASTAGGASGNQPQHF
>TRBJ2-3|TRBV7-8|-|TRBD2
TGTGCCAGCAGCCGGGACTACCTAAGCACAGATACGCAGTATTTT
CASSRDYLSTDTQYF
>TRBJ2-5|TRBV5-1|once|-
TGCGCCAGCAAGCGGCAGAACCAAGAGACCCAGTACTTC
CASKRQNQETQYF
>TRBJ1-2|TRBV6-5|-|TRBD1
TGTGCCAGCAGCAAAAGACAGGGGGCGGGTGGCTACACCTTC
CASSKRQGAGGYTF
>TRBJ2-7|TRBV19|once|-
TGTGCCACCAAACCCCCCCACGGGGGGCCCTACGAGCAGTACTTC
CATKPPHGGPYEQYF
>TRBJ1-2|TRBV25-1|-|TRBD1
TGTGCCAGCAGTGGACCCGGGACAGGGGGGCCAGGCTACACCTTC
CASSGPGTGGPGYTF
>TRBJ2-2|TRBV19|-|TRBD1
TGTGCCAGTACCTATGGAGGACAGGTGAACACCGGGGAGCTGTTTTTT
CASTYGGQVNTGELFF
>TRBJ2-1|TRBV5-4|-|-
TGTGCCAGCAGCTTGGTCCGGACAGACAATGAGCAGTTCTTC
CASSLVRTDNEQFF
>TRBJ1-3|TRBV27|-|-
TGTGCCAGCAGTCGGACAGTCAGCTCTGGAAACACCATATATTTT
CASSRTVSSGNTIYF
>TRBJ2-3|TRBV7-9|-|-
TGTGCCAGCAGCTTAGTTTCAGGGGACGATACGCAGTATTTT
CASSLVSGDDTQYF
>TRBJ1-5|TRBV6-5|-|-
TGTGCCAGCAGTCGGAGCCATAGCAATCAGCCCCAGCATTTT
CASSRSHSNQPQHF
>TRBJ2-6|TRBV5-4|-|TRBD1
TGTGCCAGCAGCGGAAGGACAGGAGGACCTGGGGCCAACGTCCTGACTTTC
CASSGRTGGPGANVLTF
>TRBJ1-2|TRBV6-5|-|-
TGTGCCAGCAGTTACATGGGGACACCTAACTATGGCTACACCTTC
CASSYMGTPNYGYTF
>TRBJ2-1|TRBV18|-|-
TGTGCCAGCGGGGAGGCCGAAGGGGTTGAGCAGTTCTTC
CASGEAEGVEQFF